This note documents a single T cell receptor (beta chain) sequence. The target antigen is unknown. The germline CDR1 and CDR2 sequences are SGHNT and YENEEA. Deletions cut 3 bases from V and 5 bases from J, with 10 bases between. The CDR3 contains 14 residues. In the PCR, 60 Vbeta and 13 Jbeta primers were used. Using immunoSEQ multiplex PCR, the repertoire was profiled, and TCRdb retains in-frame clones only, with some absent. The table has about 160,000 clones, 75% to 80% seen once. This entry is derived from a study of cytomegalovirus exposure and HLA in healthy donors. Study conclusions and caveats: Later analysis showed TCR association rates varying by HLA locus, highest for DRB1 and lowest for HLA-C.

Material: PBMCs. The chain has TRBV11-3 and TRBJ2-2; the D is unclear. The sequence derives from a woman aged 45 to 65 in good health and CMV-seropositive. The CDR3 DNA is TGTGCCAGCAGCTTGCATCCGGAGACCGGGGAGCTGTTTTTT. The encoded protein is CASSLHPETGELFF.